Below are 26 T cell receptor beta chains sequenced from a single sample in a study of cytomegalovirus exposure and HLA in healthy donors. The PCR used 60 Vbeta and 13 Jbeta primers. The repertoire was sequenced with immunoSEQ multiplex PCR; TCRdb's copy has only in-frame clones and lacks some. Of some 170,000 clones listed, approximately 88% are singletons. The sample consisted of PBMCs. The receptors originated from a woman aged 25 to 39 in good health and CMV-seronegative.

This clone was observed once. The chain uses TRBV5-4 and TRBJ2-3; a possible D gene is TRBD2 (6 bases). Germline lookup yields CDR1 SGHNT and CDR2 YYREEE (reference sequence). Trimming removed 0 bases at V and 1 base at J, with 15 bases between. The CDR3 contains 17 residues. Here the CDR3 DNA reads TGTGCCAGCAGCTTGGATGGGGCGGCTAGCGGCACAGATACGCAGTATTTT. Translated: CASSLDGAASGTDTQYF.

The table lists this clone with a few counts. The DNA of the CDR3 is TGTGCCAGCCACGCCCGGACAGGGACAGGAAACACCATATATTTT. Amino acid sequence: CASHARTGTGNTIYF. The V gene is TRBV6-1, the J gene TRBJ1-3, with TRBD1 matching over 8 bases. Germline V lookup: CDR1 MNHNS, CDR2 SASEGT. With 8 bases clipped from V and 4 bases from J, the junction kept 10 bases outside the gene matches. The length of the CDR3 is 15 residues.

The genes are TRBV9 and TRBJ1-1; 7 bases agree with TRBD1. The CDR3 runs 13 residues. Germline V gene lookup returns CDR1 SGDLS and CDR2 YYNGEE. V trimming: 4 bases; J trimming: 4 bases; junction bases outside the gene matches: 4. CDR3 bases: TGTGCCAGCAGCCCACGGGACAGCACTGAAGCTTTCTTT. As protein: CASSPRDSTEAFF.

CDR3 in amino acids: CASTLGLAGAPGGELFF. CDR3 coding DNA: TGTGCCAGCACTCTCGGACTAGCGGGAGCCCCGGGAGGGGAGCTGTTTTTT. V gene TRBV27 combines with J gene TRBJ2-2; 13 bases fit TRBD2. The CDR3 is made up of 17 amino acids. V shed 7 bases, J shed 8 bases, and the junction held 13 bases outside the gene matches. Germline V gene sequence: CDR1 MNHEY, CDR2 SMNVEV (reference sequence).

This chain joins TRBV2 and TRBJ1-5; TRBD1 matches 8 bases. The CDR3 has 15 amino acids. Germline V gene lookup returns CDR1 SNHLY and CDR2 FYNNEI. V gave up 2 bases and J gave up 3 bases; unmatched junction bases: 3. The CDR3 is CASSEYRGTNQPQHF. In DNA form, the CDR3 reads TGTGCCAGCAGTGAATACAGGGGGACCAATCAGCCCCAGCATTTT.

The chain carries TRBV10-1 and TRBJ2-3; 11 positions agree with TRBD2. The ends lost 3 bases at V and 2 bases at J; junction bases unmatched: 7. This CDR3 is 17 amino acids long. CDR1 is WNHNN and CDR2 is SYGVQD in the germline V gene (reference sequence). CDR3 loop: CASSDSGGELLTDTQYF. The CDR3 region has the DNA TGCGCCAGCAGTGATAGCGGGGGGGAACTTCTCACAGATACGCAGTATTTT.

The V and J genes are TRBV2 and TRBJ2-3; 14 bases map to TRBD2. The germline gives CDR1 SNHLY, CDR2 FYNNEI. The V segment lost 10 bases and the J segment 0 bases; nucleotides outside the gene matches: 12. The CDR3 contains 18 residues. CDR3 sequence: CAIPGTSGSASSTDTQYF. Here the CDR3 DNA reads TGTGCCATCCCTGGGACTAGCGGGAGCGCGTCTAGCACAGATACGCAGTATTTT.

The rearrangement uses TRBV7-7 and TRBJ2-7, with TRBD1 as a possible D gene (6 bases). Per germline, CDR1 SSHAT and CDR2 FNYEAQ (reference sequence). V lost 5 bases and J lost 3, with 11 bases in between. There are 13 residues in the CDR3. CDR3 residues: CASSPGQNYEQYF. DNA for the CDR3: TGTGCCAGCAGCCCGGGACAAAACTACGAGCAGTACTTC.

The CDR3 region has the DNA TGTGCCAGCAGCTCCCGGACAGGGGGCTACGAGCAGTACTTC. Its protein is CASSSRTGGYEQYF. The chain has TRBV7-2 and TRBJ2-7; 10 bases agree with TRBD1. The trim removed 4 bases at V and 3 bases at J, leaving 3 bases unmatched. This CDR3 contains 14 residues. Germline V CDR1 and CDR2: SGHTA, FQGNSA. Using reference TRBV7-2 and TRBJ2-7 for the parts outside the CDR3, the full variable domain is GAGVSQSPSNKVTEKGKDVELRCDPISGHTALYWYRQSLGQGLEFLIYFQGNSAPDKSGLPSDRFSAERTGGSVSTLTIQRTQQEDSAVYLCASSSRTGGYEQYFGPGTRLTVT.

As for this clone: Different DNA sequences within this sample yield the same CDR3. The rearrangement links TRBV10-1 to TRBJ2-5, with 12 bases matching TRBD2. J gave up 2 bases and V 0 bases, and 1 base lay outside the gene matches. This CDR3 is 16 amino acids long. Germline assignment: CDR1 WNHNN and CDR2 SYGVQD (reference sequence). The CDR3 spells CASSESLAGGQETQYF. CDR3 in DNA: TGCGCCAGCAGTGAGTCCCTAGCGGGGGGGCAAGAGACCCAGTACTTC.

The rearrangement joins TRBV25-1 to TRBJ1-1; D is uncertain. Germline V gene sequence: CDR1 MGHDK, CDR2 SYGVNS. There are 14 residues in the CDR3. V dropped 4 bases and J dropped 5 bases, with 14 bases sitting between them. The CDR3 DNA follows: TGTGCCAGCAGTGCGACCGTTTCGGGTACTGAAGCTTTCTTT. The encoded protein is CASSATVSGTEAFF.

V usage is TRBV19 and J usage is TRBJ2-2; 8 nucleotides align to TRBD2. J was trimmed by 4 bases and V by 8 bases; bases with no gene match: 18. Germline loops: CDR1 LNHDA, CDR2 SQIVND (reference sequence). CDR3 length: 18 residues. For the CDR3, the DNA is TGTGCCAGTCAACCCCTTTTCGTCGGGCGGGAGGTCACCGGGGAGCTGTTTTTT. Translated: CASQPLFVGREVTGELFF.

The gene calls are TRBV10-1 and TRBJ2-2; TRBD2 matches at 9 bases. V was clipped by 3 bases and J by 5 bases; unmatched bases: 1. Germline CDR1 is WNHNN and CDR2 is SYGVQD (reference sequence). This CDR3 spans 14 amino acids. CDR3 coding DNA: TGCGCCAGCAGTGACCTAGCGGGGACCGGGGAGCTGTTTTTT. Translated: CASSDLAGTGELFF.

The V gene is TRBV11-2, the J gene TRBJ1-5; 7 nucleotides line up with TRBD1. V shed 4 bases and J 0 bases; nucleotides not matched to a gene: 6. The CDR3 runs 16 residues. Per the germline V gene, CDR1 is SGHAT and CDR2 is FQNNGV. CDR3 sequence reads: CASSSLQGSSNQPQHF. The CDR3 DNA follows: TGTGCCAGCAGCTCACTACAGGGGTCTAGCAATCAGCCCCAGCATTTT.

The chain joins TRBV4-1 to TRBJ2-3; 9 bases fit TRBD1. Germline V gene lookup returns CDR1 MGHRA and CDR2 YSYEKL. CDR3 length: 17 residues. V trimming: 2 bases; J trimming: 2 bases; junction bases outside the gene matches: 8. Written as DNA, the CDR3 is TGCGCCAGCAGCCAATATCACGGGACAGGGACCACAGATACGCAGTATTTT. Its protein is CASSQYHGTGTTDTQYF.

This chain connects TRBV14 to TRBJ2-5; no definite D call. The DNA matches TRBJ2-7 better at its end, which makes the J call doubtful. This CDR3 comprises 14 residues. Looked up from germline, CDR1 is SGHDN and CDR2 is FVKESK. CDR3 loop: CASSQDPQSYEQYF. In DNA, the CDR3 is TGTGCCAGCAGCCAAGACCCGCAATCCTACGAGCAGTACTTC.

V is TRBV9 and J is TRBJ2-6; no reliable D call. V was pared by 3 bases and J by 0 bases, with 4 bases between. The germline CDR1 and CDR2 sequences are SGDLS and YYNGEE. The CDR3 is 14 amino acids. The CDR3 reads CASSGLSGANVLTF. The CDR3 bases are TGTGCCAGCAGCGGGCTCTCTGGGGCCAACGTCCTGACTTTC.

V gene TRBV7-6 combines with J gene TRBJ2-7, with a tentative D call TRBD2 (5 bases). V gave up 2 bases and J gave up 4 bases, with 6 bases separating them. This CDR3 comprises 12 residues. Germline V gene data show CDR1 as SGHVS and CDR2 as FNYEAQ. For the CDR3, the DNA is TGTGCCAGCAGCTTATCGGGGTACGAGCAGTACTTC. As protein: CASSLSGYEQYF. The full variable domain, completed using reference TRBV7-6 and TRBJ2-7, is GAGVSQSPRYKVTKRGQDVALRCDPISGHVSLYWYRQALGQGPEFLTYFNYEAQQDKSGLPNDRFSAERPEGSISTLTIQRTEQRDSAMYRCASSLSGYEQYFGPGTRLTVT.

This clone was detected once. The rearrangement uses TRBV5-1 and TRBJ2-3; tentative D call: TRBD1 (5 bases). The CDR3 is 15 amino acids. Germline-derived CDR1 and CDR2 are SGHRS and YFSETQ. V gave up 0 bases and J gave up 3 bases, with 11 bases separating them. This CDR3 reads CASSLAPGYTDTQYF. The CDR3 nucleotides are TGCGCCAGCAGCTTGGCGCCAGGGTATACAGATACGCAGTATTTT.

V is TRBV7-9 and J is TRBJ2-5, with a tentative D call TRBD2 (7 bases). V was pared by 8 bases and J by 5 bases, with 21 bases between. The CDR3 is 15 amino acids. Looked up from germline, CDR1 is SEHNR and CDR2 is FQNEAQ (reference sequence). The CDR3 is CASAVGQGREETQYF. CDR3 bases: TGTGCCAGCGCCGTGGGCCAGGGGCGGGAGGAGACCCAGTACTTC.

The chain recombines TRBV7-2 with TRBJ2-3; 8 bases are a match to TRBD2. This CDR3 region has 15 residues. Losses at the gene ends were 2 bases for V and 4 bases for J; bases not matched to a gene: 5. Germline lookup yields CDR1 SGHTA and CDR2 FQGNSA. The DNA of the CDR3 is TGTGCCAGCAGCTTACGTCGGGGGGGCGCAGATACGCAGTATTTT. This sequence encodes CASSLRRGGADTQYF.

The rearrangement joins TRBV5-1 to TRBJ2-1; 8 positions agree with TRBD1. The ends lost 4 bases at V and 8 bases at J; junction bases unmatched: 5. This CDR3 is built from 13 residues. Germline CDR1 reads SGHRS; CDR2 reads YFSETQ. The CDR3 nucleotides are TGCGCCAGCAGCACCGGACAGGGTGATGAGCAGTTCTTC. This gives the protein CASSTGQGDEQFF.

This clone was seen once. The chain links TRBV6-6 to TRBJ1-1, with D possibly being TRBD1 (6 bases). Deletions cut 8 bases from V and 3 bases from J, with 10 bases between. The CDR3 sequence is 12 residues long. CDR1 MNHNY and CDR2 SVGAGI come from the germline V gene (reference sequence). The CDR3 protein is CASSGDHTEAFF. The CDR3 region has the DNA TGTGCCAGCTCAGGGGATCACACTGAAGCTTTCTTT.

The rearrangement links TRBV4-1 to TRBJ1-3; D is ambiguous. This CDR3 is built from 13 residues. Germline values: CDR1 MGHRA, CDR2 YSYEKL. The V end was cut by 0 bases, the J end by 9 bases, with 9 bases between. DNA of the CDR3: TGCGCCAGCAGCCAAGAGGTACAGTCCACCATATATTTT. Encoded protein: CASSQEVQSTIYF.

The chain has TRBV2 and TRBJ2-3, with D maybe TRBD2 (7 bases). This CDR3 region has 15 residues. Trimming left V 7 bases short and J 2 bases short, with 16 bases between. Germline V lookup: CDR1 SNHLY, CDR2 FYNNEI. Here the CDR3 reads CASKGWGGLTDTQYF. Here the CDR3 DNA reads TGTGCCAGCAAGGGTTGGGGGGGCCTCACAGATACGCAGTATTTT.

This clone was recorded once. The chain links TRBV28 to TRBJ2-7; 8 bases are a match to TRBD1. This CDR3 has 15 amino acids. CDR1 and CDR2 from the germline V gene are MDHEN and SYDVKM. The junction had 5 bases not matched to a gene; V was cut back by 4 bases and J by 0 bases. For the CDR3, the DNA is TGTGCCAGCAGTTCCTCAGGGGGCTACTCCTACGAGCAGTACTTC. It yields the protein CASSSSGGYSYEQYF.